The T cell receptor beta chain under discussion was sequenced for a study of T cell repertoires in cytomegalovirus infection. One entry per CDR3 protein results from TCRdb running MiXCR on the reads. The top ten clones hold about 92% of a sample with under 95,000 distinct CDR3 sequences, around half of them seen once. About this clonotype: Its specificity is not known.

Germline CDR1 is DFQATT and CDR2 is SNEGSKA (reference sequence). The CDR3 extends over 12 amino acids. V was clipped by 6 bases and J by 4 bases, with 10 bases between them. This clonotype originated in a human donor in good health (CMV status not recorded). Some clones in this sample may be carry-over from other donors' samples. The chain joins TRBV20-1 to TRBJ1-5, with D unclear. The starting material was CD8+ T cells from cultured PBMCs, obtained from culture after CMV antigen stimulation. The CDR3 sequence is CSALAPNQPQHF. The CDR3 DNA reads as TGCAGTGCCCTAGCACCTAATCAGCCCCAGCATTTT.